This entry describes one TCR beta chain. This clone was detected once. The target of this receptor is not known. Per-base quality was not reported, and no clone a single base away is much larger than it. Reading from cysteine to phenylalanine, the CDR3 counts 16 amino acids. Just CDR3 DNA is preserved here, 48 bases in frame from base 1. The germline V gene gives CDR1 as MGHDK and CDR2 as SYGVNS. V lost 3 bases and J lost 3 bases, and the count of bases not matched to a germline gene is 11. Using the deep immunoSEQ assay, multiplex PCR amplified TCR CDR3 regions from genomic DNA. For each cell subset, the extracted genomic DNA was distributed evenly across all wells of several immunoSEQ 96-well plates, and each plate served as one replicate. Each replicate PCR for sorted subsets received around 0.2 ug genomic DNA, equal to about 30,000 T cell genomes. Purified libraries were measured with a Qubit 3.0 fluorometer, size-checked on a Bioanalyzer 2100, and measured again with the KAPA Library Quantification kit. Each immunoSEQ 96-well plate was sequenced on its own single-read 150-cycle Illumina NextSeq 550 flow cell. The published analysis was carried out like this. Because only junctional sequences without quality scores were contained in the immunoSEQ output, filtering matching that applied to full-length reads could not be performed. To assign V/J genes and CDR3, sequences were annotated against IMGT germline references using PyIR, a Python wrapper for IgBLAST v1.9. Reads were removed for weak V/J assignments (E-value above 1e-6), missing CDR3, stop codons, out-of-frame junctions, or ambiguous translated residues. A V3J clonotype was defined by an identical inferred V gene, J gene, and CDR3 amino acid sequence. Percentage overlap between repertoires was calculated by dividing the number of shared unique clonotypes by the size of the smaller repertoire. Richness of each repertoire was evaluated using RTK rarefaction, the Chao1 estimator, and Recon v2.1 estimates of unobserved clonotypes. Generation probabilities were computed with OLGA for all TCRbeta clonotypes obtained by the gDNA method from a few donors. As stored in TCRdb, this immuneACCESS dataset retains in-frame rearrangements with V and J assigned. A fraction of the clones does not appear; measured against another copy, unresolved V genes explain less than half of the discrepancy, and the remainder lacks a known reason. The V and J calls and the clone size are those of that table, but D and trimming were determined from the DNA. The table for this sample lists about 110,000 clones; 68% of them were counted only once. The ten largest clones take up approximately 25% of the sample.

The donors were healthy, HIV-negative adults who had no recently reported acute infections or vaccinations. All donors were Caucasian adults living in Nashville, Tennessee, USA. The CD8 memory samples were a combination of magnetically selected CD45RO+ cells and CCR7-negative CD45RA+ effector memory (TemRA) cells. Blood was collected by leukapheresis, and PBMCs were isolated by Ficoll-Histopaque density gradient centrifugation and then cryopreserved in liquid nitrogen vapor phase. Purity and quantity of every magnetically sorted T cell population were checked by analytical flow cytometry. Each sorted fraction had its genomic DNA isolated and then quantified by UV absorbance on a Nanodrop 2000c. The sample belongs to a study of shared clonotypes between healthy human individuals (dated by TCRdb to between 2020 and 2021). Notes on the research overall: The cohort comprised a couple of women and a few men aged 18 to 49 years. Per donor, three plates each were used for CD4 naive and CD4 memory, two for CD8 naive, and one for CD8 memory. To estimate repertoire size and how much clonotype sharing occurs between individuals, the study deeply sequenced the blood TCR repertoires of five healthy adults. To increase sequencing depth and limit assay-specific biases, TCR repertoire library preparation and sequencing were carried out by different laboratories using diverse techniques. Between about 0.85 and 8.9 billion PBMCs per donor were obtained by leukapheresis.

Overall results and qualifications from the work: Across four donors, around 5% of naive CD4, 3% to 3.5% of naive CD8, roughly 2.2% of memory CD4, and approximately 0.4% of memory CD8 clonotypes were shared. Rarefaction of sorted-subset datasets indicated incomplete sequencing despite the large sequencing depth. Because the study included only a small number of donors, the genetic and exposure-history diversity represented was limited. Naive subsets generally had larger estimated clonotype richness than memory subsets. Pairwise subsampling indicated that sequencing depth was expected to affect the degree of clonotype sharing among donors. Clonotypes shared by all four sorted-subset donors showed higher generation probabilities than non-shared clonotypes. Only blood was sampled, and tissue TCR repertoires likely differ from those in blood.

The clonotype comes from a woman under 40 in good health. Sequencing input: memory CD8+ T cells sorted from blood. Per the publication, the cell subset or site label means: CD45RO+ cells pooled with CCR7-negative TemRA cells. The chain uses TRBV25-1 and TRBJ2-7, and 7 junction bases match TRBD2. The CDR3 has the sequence CASSDPGRAGVYEQYF. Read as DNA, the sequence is TGTGCCAGCAGTGATCCTGGGCGGGCGGGAGTCTACGAGCAGTACTTC.